Listed below are T cell receptor beta chains from one sample, sequenced in a study of blood T cells in healthy people across ages. TCRdb reprocessed the 5' RACE reads with MiXCR, giving one entry per CDR3 protein. The sample includes 600,000 or so distinct CDR3 sequences, 25% to 35% of them seen just once. The sequencing input was blood. Receptor source: a woman older than 75 in good health. Each CDR3 is given with its conserved first and last residue. D genes are given only for firm matches. Size is stated for part of the rows, as once, few or many counts, or as a class when the clone is expanded.

clone_size: many; j_call: TRBJ1-2; d_call: NA; v_call: TRBV4-1; cdr3_aa: CASSQDRHRGGYTF; cdr3_nt: TGCGCCAGCAGCCAAGATCGGCATCGTGGGGGCTACACCTTC
clone_size: NA; j_call: TRBJ1-4; d_call: NA; v_call: TRBV20-1; cdr3_aa: CSAIPPGFNEKPFF; cdr3_nt: TGCAGTGCTATTCCGCCGGGATTTAATGAAAAACCGTTTTTT
clone_size: NA; j_call: TRBJ1-2; d_call: NA; v_call: TRBV28; cdr3_aa: CASSLLGTAAGGYTF; cdr3_nt: TGTGCCAGCAGTTTACTAGGGACGGCGGCGGGGGGCTACACCTTC
clone_size: NA; j_call: TRBJ2-4; d_call: NA; v_call: TRBV13; cdr3_aa: CASSLTGGKQYF; cdr3_nt: TGTGCCAGCAGCTTAACGGGGGGCAAGCAGTACTTC
clone_size: few; j_call: TRBJ1-6; d_call: NA; v_call: TRBV20-1; cdr3_aa: CSASLPSGRDNSPLHF; cdr3_nt: TGCAGTGCCAGCCTTCCTTCGGGACGGGATAATTCACCCCTCCACTTT
clone_size: many; j_call: TRBJ2-3; d_call: NA; v_call: TRBV20-1; cdr3_aa: CSAPDYLSTDTQYF; cdr3_nt: TGCAGTGCTCCGGACTACCTCAGCACAGATACGCAGTATTTT
clone_size: NA; j_call: TRBJ2-6; d_call: NA; v_call: TRBV27; cdr3_aa: CASSLYYRDSGANVLTF; cdr3_nt: TGTGCCAGCAGTTTATATTACAGGGACTCTGGGGCCAACGTCCTGACTTTC
clone_size: few; j_call: TRBJ1-2; d_call: NA; v_call: TRBV25-1; cdr3_aa: CASTTRGQSGYTF; cdr3_nt: TGTGCCAGCACGACCCGAGGGCAGAGCGGCTACACCTTC
clone_size: many; j_call: TRBJ2-5; d_call: TRBD2; v_call: TRBV7-9; cdr3_aa: CASSVRGGQETQYF; cdr3_nt: TGTGCCAGCAGCGTGCGGGGGGGCCAAGAGACCCAGTACTTC
clone_size: many; j_call: TRBJ2-3; d_call: TRBD2; v_call: TRBV20-1; cdr3_aa: CSALQRVTSGGSTDTQYF; cdr3_nt: TGCAGTGCTCTCCAGAGGGTAACTAGCGGGGGTAGCACAGATACGCAGTATTTT
clone_size: NA; j_call: TRBJ1-2; d_call: TRBD1; v_call: TRBV12-3/TRBV12-4; cdr3_aa: CASRTGQGDYGYTF; cdr3_nt: TGTGCCAGCAGAACAGGACAGGGCGACTATGGCTACACCTTC
clone_size: many; j_call: TRBJ1-5; d_call: NA; v_call: TRBV6-5; cdr3_aa: CASSPTSGTRSLPQHF; cdr3_nt: TGTGCCAGCAGTCCGACCTCCGGGACCCGTTCTCTGCCCCAGCATTTT
clone_size: NA; j_call: TRBJ2-1; d_call: NA; v_call: TRBV7-2; cdr3_aa: CASSPSTGFNNEQFF; cdr3_nt: TGTGCCAGCAGTCCCAGCACAGGGTTTAACAATGAGCAGTTCTTC
clone_size: many; j_call: TRBJ1-3; d_call: TRBD1; v_call: TRBV7-9; cdr3_aa: CASSYTGTAGNTIYF; cdr3_nt: TGTGCCAGCAGCTACACCGGGACAGCTGGAAACACCATATATTTT
clone_size: NA; j_call: TRBJ1-5; d_call: TRBD1; v_call: TRBV20-1; cdr3_aa: CSARVGQAGQPQHF; cdr3_nt: TGCAGTGCTAGAGTCGGACAGGCAGGGCAGCCCCAGCATTTT
clone_size: NA; j_call: TRBJ2-7; d_call: NA; v_call: TRBV7-7; cdr3_aa: CASSLNSYNEQYF; cdr3_nt: TGTGCCAGCAGCTTAAACTCCTACAATGAGCAGTACTTC
clone_size: many; j_call: TRBJ2-3; d_call: NA; v_call: TRBV4-1; cdr3_aa: CASSQDWSSDTQYF; cdr3_nt: TGCGCCAGCAGCCAAGATTGGTCTTCAGATACGCAGTATTTT
clone_size: many; j_call: TRBJ2-7; d_call: NA; v_call: TRBV12-3/TRBV12-4; cdr3_aa: CASTDPGQSSYNEQYF; cdr3_nt: TGTGCCAGCACCGACCCCGGACAGAGCTCCTACAATGAGCAGTACTTC
clone_size: NA; j_call: TRBJ2-3; d_call: NA; v_call: TRBV6-6; cdr3_aa: CASSYSGGGADTQYF; cdr3_nt: TGTGCCAGCAGTTACTCAGGCGGGGGCGCAGATACGCAGTATTTT
clone_size: NA; j_call: TRBJ2-1; d_call: NA; v_call: TRBV9; cdr3_aa: CASSVMASEQFF; cdr3_nt: TGTGCCAGCAGCGTGATGGCAAGTGAGCAGTTCTTC
clone_size: many; j_call: TRBJ2-7; d_call: TRBD1; v_call: TRBV6-5; cdr3_aa: CASSYSTGQGSYEQYF; cdr3_nt: TGTGCCAGCAGTTACTCGACTGGACAGGGATCCTACGAGCAGTACTTC
clone_size: few; j_call: TRBJ2-3; d_call: NA; v_call: TRBV29-1; cdr3_aa: CSVEVQRTDTQYF; cdr3_nt: TGCAGCGTTGAGGTGCAACGCACAGATACGCAGTATTTT
clone_size: NA; j_call: TRBJ1-6; d_call: NA; v_call: TRBV2; cdr3_aa: CASRGAINSPLHF; cdr3_nt: TGTGCCAGCAGGGGGGCAATTAATTCACCCCTCCACTTT
clone_size: NA; j_call: TRBJ2-7; d_call: NA; v_call: TRBV6-2/TRBV6-3; cdr3_aa: CASSYDLVKDEQYF; cdr3_nt: TGTGCCAGCAGTTACGACCTAGTAAAGGACGAGCAGTACTTC
clone_size: many; j_call: TRBJ2-1; d_call: NA; v_call: TRBV29-1; cdr3_aa: CSVQSGAGGINEQFF; cdr3_nt: TGCAGCGTGCAATCAGGGGCCGGGGGGATTAATGAGCAGTTCTTC
clone_size: many; j_call: TRBJ2-1; d_call: TRBD1; v_call: TRBV20-1; cdr3_aa: CSARDPGQGVPDFYNEQFF; cdr3_nt: TGCAGTGCTAGAGACCCGGGACAGGGGGTCCCCGATTTTTACAATGAGCAGTTCTTC
clone_size: many; j_call: TRBJ1-2; d_call: NA; v_call: TRBV7-3; cdr3_aa: CASSSGFGYTF; cdr3_nt: TGTGCCAGCAGCTCTGGTTTTGGCTACACCTTC
clone_size: many; j_call: TRBJ1-1; d_call: NA; v_call: TRBV3-1; cdr3_aa: CASSLVSGEAFF; cdr3_nt: TGTGCCAGCAGCCTCGTCTCGGGTGAAGCTTTCTTT
clone_size: NA; j_call: TRBJ2-7; d_call: NA; v_call: TRBV20-1; cdr3_aa: CSARDGGYNEQYF; cdr3_nt: TGCAGTGCTAGAGATGGAGGGTACAATGAGCAGTACTTC
clone_size: NA; j_call: TRBJ2-1; d_call: NA; v_call: TRBV4-1; cdr3_aa: CASSQARERDNEQFF; cdr3_nt: TGCGCCAGCAGCCAGGCGCGTGAAAGGGACAATGAGCAGTTCTTC
clone_size: many; j_call: TRBJ2-2; d_call: TRBD1; v_call: TRBV15; cdr3_aa: CATSIGQGVTGELFF; cdr3_nt: TGTGCCACCAGCATAGGACAGGGAGTAACCGGGGAGCTGTTTTTT
clone_size: NA; j_call: TRBJ2-3; d_call: NA; v_call: TRBV27; cdr3_aa: CASSLLMTDTQYF; cdr3_nt: TGTGCCAGCAGTTTACTAATGACAGATACGCAGTATTTT
clone_size: many; j_call: TRBJ2-7; d_call: NA; v_call: TRBV6-1; cdr3_aa: CASSWDNSYEQYF; cdr3_nt: TGTGCCAGCAGTTGGGACAACTCCTACGAGCAGTACTTC
clone_size: many; j_call: TRBJ2-1; d_call: NA; v_call: TRBV5-1; cdr3_aa: CASSFQDPINEQFF; cdr3_nt: TGCGCCAGCAGCTTCCAGGACCCGATCAATGAGCAGTTCTTC
clone_size: few; j_call: TRBJ2-4; d_call: TRBD1; v_call: TRBV6-1; cdr3_aa: CASSGSGTGINIQYF; cdr3_nt: TGTGCCAGCAGTGGGTCCGGGACAGGGATAAACATTCAGTACTTC
clone_size: many; j_call: TRBJ2-2; d_call: TRBD1; v_call: TRBV27; cdr3_aa: CASSSGTGYTGELFF; cdr3_nt: TGTGCCAGCAGTTCTGGGACAGGGTACACCGGGGAGCTGTTTTTT
clone_size: few; j_call: TRBJ1-5; d_call: NA; v_call: TRBV3-1; cdr3_aa: CASSQGPIFSQPQHF; cdr3_nt: TGTGCCAGCAGCCAAGGCCCGATTTTTAGCCAGCCCCAGCATTTT
clone_size: NA; j_call: TRBJ1-1; d_call: TRBD1; v_call: TRBV15; cdr3_aa: CATSVGQRNTEAFF; cdr3_nt: TGTGCCACCAGCGTGGGACAGCGGAACACTGAAGCTTTCTTT
clone_size: many; j_call: TRBJ2-5; d_call: NA; v_call: TRBV6-2/TRBV6-3; cdr3_aa: CASSFVYQETQYF; cdr3_nt: TGTGCCAGCAGTTTCGTGTACCAAGAGACCCAGTACTTC
clone_size: few; j_call: TRBJ1-1; d_call: TRBD1; v_call: TRBV5-1; cdr3_aa: CASSLGQGVGTEAFF; cdr3_nt: TGCGCCAGCAGCTTGGGTCAGGGGGTCGGAACTGAAGCTTTCTTT